The 20 T cell receptor beta chains listed next were all sequenced from one sample in a study of blood T cell repertoires in COVID-19. TCRdb's table, derived via immunoSEQ multiplex PCR, lists solely in-frame clones and lacks some. The sample contains fewer than 250,000 clones, around 85% of which appear only once. The sample consisted of peripheral blood. The receptors derive from a woman aged 45-59 years with acute or convalescent COVID-19.

The chain carries TRBV5-6 and TRBJ1-2, with 8 bases lining up with TRBD1. The V gene's germline CDR1 is SGHDT and CDR2 YYEEEE. The V gene end was trimmed by 5 bases and the J gene end by 8 bases; junction bases not matched to a gene: 14. CDR3 length equals 15 residues. The CDR3 coding sequence is TGTGCCAGCAGGCGTGACAGGGGAGGACAAGTGGGCTACACCTTC. It yields the protein CASRRDRGGQVGYTF.

The V call is TRBV19, the J call TRBJ2-2; TRBD2 matches 15 bases. CDR3 length equals 20 residues. Trimming took 7 bases from V and 5 from J; bases not matched to a gene: 17. Germline CDR1 reads LNHDA; CDR2 reads SQIVND (reference sequence). The CDR3 sequence: CASISLPGGLAGGETGELFF. The DNA for the CDR3 is TGTGCCAGTATAAGCCTTCCCGGGGGACTAGCGGGAGGAGAAACCGGGGAGCTGTTTTTT.

This chain uses TRBV27 with TRBJ2-2, with D unresolved. Germline V gives CDR1 MNHEY, CDR2 SMNVEV (reference sequence). This CDR3 has 15 amino acids. Trimming shortened V by 2 bases and J by 3 bases, and 10 bases separated the two germline ends. The CDR3 spells CASSLTWQDTGELFF. CDR3 in DNA: TGTGCCAGCAGTTTAACTTGGCAGGACACCGGGGAGCTGTTTTTT.

The chain links TRBV20-1 to TRBJ2-7; D not certain. The CDR3 covers 10 residues. Germline V gene sequence: CDR1 DFQATT, CDR2 SNEGSKA (reference sequence). Trimming shortened V by 6 bases and J by 3 bases, and 6 bases separated the two germline ends. The CDR3 loop is CSANIYEQYF. In DNA, the CDR3 is TGCAGTGCCAACATCTACGAGCAGTACTTC.

The chain recombines TRBV6-1 with TRBJ1-2; TRBD1 matches 9 bases. J lost 5 bases, V lost 3 bases, and 1 base had no gene match. CDR1 and CDR2 (germline): MNHNS, SASEGT. This CDR3 has 13 amino acids. The CDR3 nucleotides read TGTGCCAGCAGTGAGGACAGGGGTTATGGCTACACCTTC. Residues: CASSEDRGYGYTF.

The chain uses TRBV19 and TRBJ2-2; D might be TRBD1 (5 bases). Germline CDR1 LNHDA, CDR2 SQIVND (reference sequence). The CDR3 is made up of 15 amino acids. V lost 1 base and J 4 bases, leaving 10 bases between the germline ends. In nucleotides, the CDR3 is TGTGCCAGTAGTATAGCGCGACAGTCCACCGGGGAGCTGTTTTTT. Translating gives CASSIARQSTGELFF. Looking up the rest from reference TRBV19 and TRBJ2-2 gives the full variable domain: DGGITQSPKYLFRKEGQNVTLSCEQNLNHDAMYWYRQDPGQGLRLIYYSQIVNDFQKGDIAEGYSVSREKKESFPLTVTSAQKNPTAFYLCASSIARQSTGELFFGEGSRLTVL.

The chain is built from TRBV7-8 and TRBJ2-1; TRBD2 aligns across 8 bases. CDR1 is SGHVS and CDR2 is FQNEAQ in the germline V gene. The CDR3 length is 18 residues. Trimming removed 5 bases from V and 0 bases from J; junction bases left unmatched: 12. CDR3 amino acids: CASSPGGGGGASYNEQFF. Here the CDR3 DNA reads TGTGCCAGCAGCCCCGGGGGGGGTGGCGGGGCCTCCTACAATGAGCAGTTCTTC.

The V call is TRBV5-5, the J call TRBJ2-5; TRBD2 matches at 8 bases. Germline loops: CDR1 SGHKS, CDR2 YYEKEE (reference sequence). V trimming: 0 bases; J trimming: 1 base; junction bases outside the gene matches: 8. The CDR3 totals 17 residues. The CDR3 bases are TGTGCCAGCAGCTTGGCCAAGCTAGCGGGCCTCCAAGAGACCCAGTACTTC. Its protein is CASSLAKLAGLQETQYF.

Only one count was recorded for this clone. The chain recombines TRBV24-1 with TRBJ1-2; D possibly corresponds to TRBD1 (5 bases). The CDR3 extends over 12 amino acids. CDR1 KGHDR and CDR2 SFDVKD come from the germline V gene. The germline V and J ends were trimmed by 9 bases and 0 bases, with 7 bases remaining between them. The CDR3 is CATGHSNYGYTF. CDR3 DNA: TGTGCCACCGGACACTCTAACTATGGCTACACCTTC.

The gene calls are TRBV6-2 or TRBV6-3 and TRBJ2-7, with D possibly TRBD2 on 5 matching bases. The CDR3 is 12 residues long. From germline, CDR1 is MNHEY and CDR2 SVGEGT. Trimming took off 4 bases at V and 6 bases at J, with 10 bases between the two ends. CDR3 DNA: TGTGCCAGCAGTTTATCGGGATCCGAGCAGTACTTC. This codes for CASSLSGSEQYF.

V usage is TRBV5-1 and J usage is TRBJ2-2; 7 bases align to TRBD1. The CDR3 spans 15 residues. V dropped 0 bases and J dropped 5; count of bases not matched to a gene: 4. Germline CDR1 reads SGHRS; CDR2 reads YFSETQ. Here the CDR3 reads CASSLGTGDTGELFF. As DNA, the CDR3 is TGCGCCAGCAGCTTGGGGACAGGTGATACCGGGGAGCTGTTTTTT.

This rearrangement joins TRBV6-5 to TRBJ1-5; D is possibly TRBD1 (6 bases). V was cut by 7 bases and J by 1 base, with 14 bases left in between. The CDR3 has 15 amino acids. Germline-derived CDR1 and CDR2 are MNHEY and SVGAGI. CDR3 sequence: CASKAGVGSNQPQHF. The CDR3 DNA reads TGTGCCAGCAAGGCAGGGGTTGGAAGCAATCAGCCCCAGCATTTT.

The V gene is TRBV6-4, the J gene TRBJ2-3; possibly TRBD1 for D (5 bases). Between the trimmed V and J ends, which lost 2 bases and 4 bases, there was a span of 10 bases. There are 14 residues in the CDR3. Germline lookup yields CDR1 MRHNA and CDR2 SNTAGT. CDR3 sequence: CASSDQGPSDTQYF. DNA of the CDR3: TGTGCCAGCAGTGACCAGGGCCCCTCAGATACGCAGTATTTT.

The chain is built from TRBV18 and TRBJ1-3, with D maybe TRBD1 (5 bases). The V gene lost 3 bases and the J gene lost 5 bases, with 14 bases spanning the gap. CDR1 KGHSH and CDR2 LQKENI come from the germline V gene. The CDR3 runs to 15 residues. The CDR3 region has the DNA TGTGCCAGCTCACCTGTTGACAGTCCCCGAAACACCATATATTTT. Translating it yields CASSPVDSPRNTIYF.

V is TRBV5-4 and J is TRBJ2-7; 8 bases map to TRBD1. Germline CDR1 SGHNT, CDR2 YYREEE (reference sequence). The CDR3 consists of 14 residues. J gave up 6 bases and V 4 bases, and 9 bases lay outside the gene matches. The CDR3 region is CASSPGQVSREQYF. The DNA of the CDR3 is TGTGCCAGCAGCCCGGGACAGGTTTCGCGCGAGCAGTACTTC.

The V call is TRBV27, the J call TRBJ2-4; 7 bases map to TRBD2. Per the germline V gene, CDR1 is MNHEY and CDR2 is SMNVEV (reference sequence). The CDR3 has 13 amino acids. J lost 6 bases, V lost 7 bases, and 6 bases had no gene match. The CDR3 DNA is TGTGCCAGCAAGGGAGGGGCGATAAACATTCAGTACTTC. Translated, it gives CASKGGAINIQYF.

The gene calls are TRBV11-2 and TRBJ2-3; D is unresolved. The germline CDR1 and CDR2 sequences are SGHAT and FQNNGV. The CDR3 length is 12 residues. The V gene lost 4 bases and the J gene lost 5 bases, with 7 bases spanning the gap. The CDR3 protein is CASSSLVDTQYF. The CDR3 coding sequence is TGTGCCAGCAGCTCCCTTGTAGATACGCAGTATTTT.

This rearrangement joins TRBV7-6 to TRBJ2-3; D gene uncertain. The V and J ends lost 2 bases and 0 bases respectively, with 6 bases between them. CDR3 length equals 14 residues. Germline CDR1 and CDR2: SGHVS and FNYEAQ. The CDR3, as DNA: TGTGCCAGCAGCTTAATCGGGAGCACAGATACGCAGTATTTT. It encodes CASSLIGSTDTQYF.

The chain uses TRBV24-1 and TRBJ2-3; 13 bases match TRBD2. This CDR3 has 15 residues. The V and J ends lost 9 bases and 4 bases, in that order; junction bases with no gene match: 6. Germline V gene lookup returns CDR1 KGHDR and CDR2 SFDVKD. The CDR3 bases are TGTGCCACCTCCATCGGACTAGCGGGGGCAGATACGCAGTATTTT. This sequence encodes CATSIGLAGADTQYF.

The V and J genes are TRBV27 and TRBJ2-2; D is unclear. The germline CDR1 and CDR2 sequences are MNHEY and SMNVEV (reference sequence). V shed 7 bases and J shed 5 bases, with 5 bases lying between them. This CDR3 contains 11 residues. CDR3 protein: CASKRTGELFF. The CDR3 DNA follows: TGTGCCAGCAAGAGGACCGGGGAGCTGTTTTTT.